These T cell receptor beta chains were read from a single sample in a study of T cell repertoires in cytomegalovirus infection. Their antigens are not known. TCRdb re-called the reads with MiXCR, one entry per CDR3 protein. The sample consists of about 310,000 distinct CDR3 sequences, around 25% of them appearing once. The sequencing used cultured PBMCs, collected from culture after CMV antigen stimulation. The receptors derive from a human donor in good health (CMV status not recorded). Some clones in this sample may be carry-over from other donors' samples. Both conserved end residues are part of each CDR3. A D gene is named only where the DNA matches it firmly. Only some rows state a clone size, as once, few, many or a class for expanded clones.

DNA | CDR3 | V | size | J | D
TGCGCCAGCAGCAAACTAAATGGGCAGGGCCCCACAGATACGCAGTATTTT | CASSKLNGQGPTDTQYF | TRBV5-1 | few | TRBJ2-3 | NA
TGTGCCAGCAGCTTAGGAGGACACGGGGACTATGGCTACACCTTC | CASSLGGHGDYGYTF | TRBV7-6 | few | TRBJ1-2 | NA
TGTGCCAGCAGTGCAAGGTTAAATGAAAAACTGTTTTTT | CASSARLNEKLFF | TRBV27 | few | TRBJ1-4 | NA
TGTGCCAGCAGCTTAACTAATAGCAATCAGCCCCAGCATTTT | CASSLTNSNQPQHF | TRBV11-2 | many | TRBJ1-5 | NA
TGTGCCAGCAGCTTAGGTCTAGCGGGTTATACGCAGTATTTT | CASSLGLAGYTQYF | TRBV7-2 | many | TRBJ2-3 | TRBD2
TGTGCCAGCAGCTTCCGGGCCCTTTCAGATACGCAGTATTTT | CASSFRALSDTQYF | TRBV7-2 | few | TRBJ2-3 | NA
TGTGCCAGCAGCTTCGGACTAGCGGGATTCTACAATGAGCAGTTCTTC | CASSFGLAGFYNEQFF | TRBV7-9 | few | TRBJ2-1 | TRBD2
TGTGCCAGCAGCTCCCCGGGACTAGCCATTCCATCCTACAATGAGCAGTTCTTC | CASSSPGLAIPSYNEQFF | TRBV27 | NA | TRBJ2-1 | TRBD2
TGTGCCAGCAGGGACCCGGGGTCTAACTATGGCTACACCTTC | CASRDPGSNYGYTF | TRBV6-6 | few | TRBJ1-2 | NA
TGTGCCAGCAGCCGGACAGGGGTCCCCACAGATACGCAGTATTTT | CASSRTGVPTDTQYF | TRBV7-9 | few | TRBJ2-3 | TRBD1
TGTGCCAGCAGCTTGCCGGGACAGCCTTTCTATGGCTACACCTTC | CASSLPGQPFYGYTF | TRBV5-4 | NA | TRBJ1-2 | TRBD1
TGTGCCAGCAGTTGGGAGAATTCCTACGAGCAGTACTTC | CASSWENSYEQYF | TRBV28 | NA | TRBJ2-7 | NA
TGTGCCAGCACCTCCGAAGCGACGAACACCGGGGAGCTGTTTTTT | CASTSEATNTGELFF | TRBV7-6 | NA | TRBJ2-2 | NA
TGCAGCGCGCTAGCGGGGGGGGGAGGGCAGTTCTTC | CSALAGGGGQFF | TRBV29-1 | NA | TRBJ2-1 | TRBD2
TGTGCCAGCAGGGGTGAAACCTACGAGCAGTACTTC | CASRGETYEQYF | TRBV2 | NA | TRBJ2-7 | NA
TGTGCCAGCAGCACCTGGACGTCGAGCAATCAGCCCCAGCATTTT | CASSTWTSSNQPQHF | TRBV28 | many | TRBJ1-5 | NA
TGTGCCAGCAGCTTAGGGACCCACACAGATACGCAGTATTTT | CASSLGTHTDTQYF | TRBV11-2 | many | TRBJ2-3 | NA
TGTGCCTCCGTTGCAGGGAGCTATGGCTACACCTTC | CASVAGSYGYTF | TRBV6-2/TRBV6-3 | NA | TRBJ1-2 | NA
TGTGCCACCGGGACTAGCGGTAATGAGCAGTTCTTC | CATGTSGNEQFF | TRBV10-3 | NA | TRBJ2-1 | TRBD2
TGTGCCAGCAGCTTAGGGGCCAGGGGGTGGGAGACCCAGTACTTC | CASSLGARGWETQYF | TRBV7-2 | many | TRBJ2-5 | TRBD1
TGTGCCAGCCGCAGTTATAACACCGGGGAGCTGTTTTTT | CASRSYNTGELFF | TRBV28 | NA | TRBJ2-2 | NA
TGTGCCAGCAGTTTGGGGGGGAACCTGTATGGCTACACCTTC | CASSLGGNLYGYTF | TRBV28 | NA | TRBJ1-2 | NA
TGTGCCAGCAGTCCCCGCCTGGGGGGGAATCAGCCCCAGCATTTT | CASSPRLGGNQPQHF | TRBV6-5 | NA | TRBJ1-5 | NA
TGTGCCAGCAGTGTGAGCTACGAGCAGTACTTC | CASSVSYEQYF | TRBV6-2/TRBV6-3 | NA | TRBJ2-7 | NA
TGTGCCAGCAGGGACAGCGGGAGGGGAGGTGAGCAGTTCTTC | CASRDSGRGGEQFF | TRBV6-2/TRBV6-3 | few | TRBJ2-1 | TRBD2
TGTGCCAGCAGCGCGGGGTCTGGATACACCGGGGAGCTGTTTTTT | CASSAGSGYTGELFF | TRBV7-3 | NA | TRBJ2-2 | NA
TGTGCCAGCAGCCCGACGGACTACAATGAGCAGTTCTTC | CASSPTDYNEQFF | TRBV7-9 | few | TRBJ2-1 | NA
TGTGCCTGGAGTGGCGGGCCCTTAGCTACGCATTTT | CAWSGGPLATHF | TRBV30 | NA | TRBJ1-5 | NA
TGTGCCAGCAGTTACCTGACAGTCAATGGTTCACCCCTCCACTTT | CASSYLTVNGSPLHF | TRBV6-5 | few | TRBJ1-6 | NA
TGTGCCAGCAGTACTACAGGGAAAGCTGAAGCTTTCTTT | CASSTTGKAEAFF | TRBV6-5 | few | TRBJ1-1 | NA
TGTGCCAGCAGTGAATATGGTAGCAGTTACTACAATGAGCAGTTCTTC | CASSEYGSSYYNEQFF | TRBV25-1 | few | TRBJ2-1 | NA
TGTGCCTGGAACAGGGGCACTGAAGCTTTCTTT | CAWNRGTEAFF | TRBV30 | few | TRBJ1-1 | TRBD1
TGTGCCAGTGCGGGACAGGGGGAGTACGAGCAGTACTTC | CASAGQGEYEQYF | TRBV25-1 | few | TRBJ2-7 | TRBD1
TGTGCCAGCTCACCCGGGGCAGGGGAGAACTATGGCTACACCTTC | CASSPGAGENYGYTF | TRBV18 | NA | TRBJ1-2 | NA
TGTGCCAGCAGCTCCATGGCAGGGAACGCTGAAGCTTTCTTT | CASSSMAGNAEAFF | TRBV7-2 | few | TRBJ1-1 | NA
TGTGCCAGCAGCCCCCGTATGGGGGCCCCCTCTGGGGCCAACGTCCTGACTTTC | CASSPRMGAPSGANVLTF | TRBV3-1 | NA | TRBJ2-6 | NA